These 21 T cell receptor beta chains originate from one sample sequenced in a study of blood T cell repertoires in COVID-19. The data were produced by immunoSEQ multiplex PCR, yet TCRdb's version contains in-frame clones alone and is incomplete. The data hold 89,000 or so clones, with about 90% observed a single time. Sequencing used peripheral blood. The source of these receptors is a man between 50 and 59 years old with COVID-19, enrolled during active disease.

J is TRBJ2-3 and V is TRBV29-1, with TRBD2 as a possible D gene (6 bases). This CDR3 spans 14 amino acids. Germline loops: CDR1 SQVTM, CDR2 ANQGSEA. Trimming took 0 bases from V and 6 from J, leaving 13 bases between them. The CDR3 is CSVEDLRGRDTQYF. In nucleotides, the CDR3 is TGCAGCGTTGAAGATCTACGGGGGAGGGATACGCAGTATTTT.

V usage is TRBV9 and J usage is TRBJ2-2, with TRBD2 matching over 14 bases. Looked up from germline, CDR1 is SGDLS and CDR2 is YYNGEE. The trim removed 0 bases at V and 7 bases at J, leaving 5 bases unmatched. The CDR3 has 17 residues. For the CDR3, the DNA is TGTGCCAGCAGCGTAGGACTAGCGGGGGGGCCCTACGGGGAGCTGTTTTTT. Its protein product is CASSVGLAGGPYGELFF.

J is TRBJ1-2 and V is TRBV5-4; possibly TRBD1 for D (6 bases). V was pared by 4 bases and J by 4 bases, with 11 bases between. Germline CDR1 is SGHNT and CDR2 is YYREEE (reference sequence). The CDR3 runs to 13 residues. The CDR3 region is CASSHRDIYGYTF. The CDR3 DNA follows: TGTGCCAGCAGCCACCGGGACATCTATGGCTACACCTTC. Using reference TRBV5-4 and TRBJ1-2 for the parts outside the CDR3, the full variable domain is ETGVTQSPTHLIKTRGQQVTLRCSSQSGHNTVSWYQQALGQGPQFIFQYYREEENGRGNFPPRFSGLQFPNYSSELNVNALELDDSALYLCASSHRDIYGYTFGSGTRLTVV.

The CDR3 sequence: CASSLGASSGYEQYF. The DNA of the CDR3 is TGTGCCAGCAGCTTAGGGGCGAGTTCTGGATACGAGCAGTACTTC. The V gene is TRBV7-6, the J gene TRBJ2-7, with no clear D. CDR3 length: 15 residues. From germline, CDR1 is SGHVS and CDR2 FNYEAQ. Between the trimmed V and J ends, which lost 1 base and 4 bases, there was a span of 14 bases.

V usage is TRBV6-5 and J usage is TRBJ1-1; tentatively, D is TRBD1 (5 bases). Trimming left V 9 bases short and J 6 bases short, with 11 bases between. Germline V gives CDR1 MNHEY, CDR2 SVGAGI. The CDR3 is made up of 11 amino acids. The CDR3 reads CASWARAEAFF. CDR3 nucleotide sequence: TGTGCCAGTTGGGCCAGGGCTGAAGCTTTCTTT.

The genes are TRBV5-4 and TRBJ2-1; D ambiguous. The germline V gene encodes CDR1 SGHNT and CDR2 YYREEE (reference sequence). Trimming took off 0 bases at V and 5 bases at J, with 12 bases between the two ends. CDR3 size: 15 residues. CDR3 region: CASSLDVSRNNEQFF. CDR3 in DNA: TGTGCCAGCAGCTTGGATGTTAGCCGGAACAATGAGCAGTTCTTC.

The V and J genes are TRBV4-3 and TRBJ2-1; TRBD1 is a possible D gene (6 bases). Trimming removed 4 bases from V and 9 bases from J, with 13 bases in between. This CDR3 comprises 13 residues. The germline gives CDR1 LGHNA, CDR2 YSLEER. CDR3 DNA sequence: TGCGCCAGCAGCCCTTTGACAGGAATTGAGCAGTTCTTC. Translation gives CASSPLTGIEQFF.

V is TRBV5-5 and J is TRBJ2-7, with 9 positions matching TRBD1. This CDR3 contains 14 residues. With V trimmed by 3 bases and J by 4 bases, 5 bases remained unmatched. Germline V gene sequence: CDR1 SGHKS, CDR2 YYEKEE (reference sequence). The CDR3 loop reads CASSYIGQGYEQYF. In DNA form, the CDR3 reads TGTGCCAGCAGCTACATTGGACAGGGGTACGAGCAGTACTTC. The full variable domain, completed using reference TRBV5-5 and TRBJ2-7, is DAGVTQSPTHLIKTRGQQVTLRCSPISGHKSVSWYQQVLGQGPQFIFQYYEKEERGRGNFPDRFSARQFPNYSSELNVNALLLGDSALYLCASSYIGQGYEQYFGPGTRLTVT.

The chain has TRBV6-5 and TRBJ1-6; D is undetermined. Germline values: CDR1 MNHEY, CDR2 SVGAGI. CDR3 length: 13 residues. Trimming took off 7 bases at V and 8 bases at J, with 12 bases between the two ends. This CDR3 is CASNIVNYSPLHF. DNA for the CDR3: TGTGCCAGCAATATTGTAAACTATTCACCCCTCCACTTT.

This chain connects TRBV3-1 (or the pseudogene TRBV3-2) to TRBJ1-6, with D possibly TRBD1 on 5 matching bases. Trimming stripped 4 bases from V and 0 bases from J, with 10 bases between. Per the germline V gene, CDR1 is LGHDT and CDR2 is YNNKEL (reference sequence). This CDR3 contains 16 residues. Here the CDR3 DNA reads TGTGCCAGCAGCCGACAGTTCAGCTCCTATAATTCACCCCTCCACTTT. As protein: CASSRQFSSYNSPLHF.

The chain has TRBV28 and TRBJ1-2; TRBD1 matches 8 bases. Germline CDR1 reads MDHEN; CDR2 reads SYDVKM. CDR3 size: 16 residues. J was trimmed by 3 bases and V by 6 bases; bases with no gene match: 12. CDR3 in DNA: TGTGCCAGCAGGGGCTTCAGGGGGCGATGGGACTATGGCTACACCTTC. Translating it yields CASRGFRGRWDYGYTF.

There are a few counts of this clone. The chain employs TRBV12-3 or TRBV12-4 and TRBJ1-1; 7 bases align to TRBD1. Trimming at V came to 6 bases and at J to 5 bases, leaving 6 bases not matched to a gene. CDR3 length equals 13 residues. CDR3 amino acids: CASSPTGRTEAFF. CDR3 nucleotides: TGTGCCAGCAGCCCGACAGGGCGGACTGAAGCTTTCTTT.

The chain links TRBV7-3 to TRBJ2-7; D possibly corresponds to TRBD1 (5 bases). Trimming left V 5 bases short and J 0 bases short, with 8 bases between. The germline CDR1 and CDR2 sequences are SGHTA and FQGTGA. The CDR3 is 13 residues long. The CDR3 is CASSEDISYEQYF. The CDR3 DNA reads TGTGCCAGCAGCGAGGACATCTCCTACGAGCAGTACTTC.

The chain links TRBV7-8 to TRBJ1-2; perhaps TRBD1 as D (6 bases). Germline CDR1 is SGHVS and CDR2 is FQNEAQ. V was pared by 2 bases and J by 2 bases, with 12 bases between. The CDR3 consists of 15 residues. This CDR3 reads CASSLSAGGNYGYTF. CDR3 nucleotide sequence: TGTGCCAGCAGCTTATCTGCGGGGGGCAACTATGGCTACACCTTC.

The J gene is TRBJ2-2, the V gene TRBV13; 10 bases map to TRBD2. Losses at the gene ends were 5 bases for V and 7 bases for J; bases not matched to a gene: 7. The CDR3 is made up of 15 amino acids. Per germline, CDR1 PRHDT and CDR2 FYEKMQ (reference sequence). The CDR3 nucleotides read TGTGCCAGCAGCGAAGAGCGGGGGGGCTTCGGGGAGCTGTTTTTT. It yields the protein CASSEERGGFGELFF.

This clone has only a few counts. The genes are TRBV30 and TRBJ1-1; the match to TRBD1 covers 10 bases. Germline CDR1 reads GTSNPN; CDR2 reads SVGIG (reference sequence). The CDR3 has 12 residues. V lost 3 bases to trimming and J lost 5 bases; unmatched junction nucleotides: 0. CDR3 residues: CAWRGQGTEAFF. CDR3 nucleotides: TGTGCCTGGAGGGGACAGGGGACTGAAGCTTTCTTT.

The chain has TRBV28 and TRBJ1-6; 10 bases fit TRBD1. CDR1 and CDR2 (germline): MDHEN, SYDVKM. The CDR3 has 15 residues. J was trimmed by 15 bases and V by 1 base; bases with no gene match: 9. CDR3: CASSLSVGDRGSLHF. The CDR3 DNA sequence: TGTGCCAGCAGTTTATCGGTAGGGGACAGGGGTAGCCTCCACTTT.

The chain has TRBV24-1 and TRBJ2-3, with D maybe TRBD2 (6 bases). This CDR3 spans 15 amino acids. The ends were cut back, 4 bases at V and 2 bases at J, with 12 bases in the middle. Germline V lookup: CDR1 KGHDR, CDR2 SFDVKD. As DNA, the CDR3 is TGTGCCACCAGTGAGGAGGGGACCTTCACAGATACGCAGTATTTT. This encodes CATSEEGTFTDTQYF.

The V gene is TRBV5-4, the J gene TRBJ1-1; D perhaps matches TRBD1 (5 bases). Germline V lookup: CDR1 SGHNT, CDR2 YYREEE (reference sequence). The CDR3 has 15 amino acids. With 3 bases removed from V and 0 bases from J, the gap between germline ends came to 12 bases. The CDR3: CASSWNRRLNTEAFF. The DNA for the CDR3 is TGTGCCAGCAGCTGGAACAGGCGACTGAACACTGAAGCTTTCTTT. The whole variable domain, filled in from reference TRBV5-4 and TRBJ1-1, reads ETGVTQSPTHLIKTRGQQVTLRCSSQSGHNTVSWYQQALGQGPQFIFQYYREEENGRGNFPPRFSGLQFPNYSSELNVNALELDDSALYLCASSWNRRLNTEAFFGQGTRLTVV.

The rearrangement uses TRBV5-1 and TRBJ2-5; 10 bases line up with TRBD2. This CDR3 has 15 amino acids. Germline CDR1 reads SGHRS; CDR2 reads YFSETQ. Germline trimming cut 6 bases from V and 2 bases from J; bases unmatched to any gene: 7. For the CDR3, the DNA is TGCGCCAGCAAAAACGAAGCGGGGGGGCAAGAGACCCAGTACTTC. Its protein product is CASKNEAGGQETQYF. Full variable domain (missing parts from reference TRBV5-1 and TRBJ2-5): KAGVTQTPRYLIKTRGQQVTLSCSPISGHRSVSWYQQTPGQGLQFLFEYFSETQRNKGNFPGRFSGRQFSNSRSEMNVSTLELGDSALYLCASKNEAGGQETQYFGPGTRLLVL.

The chain uses TRBV9 and TRBJ2-7; 10 nucleotides agree with TRBD2. CDR1 is SGDLS, CDR2 YYNGEE, per germline. Unmatched junction bases numbered 7, after V lost 0 bases and J lost 7 bases. The CDR3 sequence is 15 residues long. CDR3 residues: CASSVASGGSREQYF. Here the CDR3 DNA reads TGTGCCAGCAGCGTAGCTAGCGGGGGCAGTCGGGAGCAGTACTTC.